The source of this TCR beta chain is a study of response to subunit inactivated influenza vaccine. Losses at the gene ends were 7 bases for V and 4 bases for J; bases not matched to a gene: 7. This CDR3 comprises 14 residues. General study points: Every seasonal influenza vaccination brings in few new T cells, the authors suggested.

TCRdb fed the RT-PCR reads into MiXCR, producing one record per CDR3 protein. The table has about 570,000 distinct CDR3 sequences, approximately 11% seen once. This clonotype was picked up a small number of times. Its cognate antigen is unknown. These same data were also listed under a study on T cells expressing NK-cell markers. That paper adds: UMIs accompanied the 5'RACE template switching by which TCR beta cDNA was made. All TCR beta repertoires analysed originated from sorted CD3+CD56+NKG2C+, CD3+CD56+NKG2C- and CD3+CD56-NKG2C+ T cells. HCMV seropositivity marked most of the eight sequenced donors; one was seronegative. A handful of donors showed these clonotypes also leading the CD3+CD56-NKG2C+ fraction.

The rearrangement uses TRBV12-3 or TRBV12-4 and TRBJ1-1; 9 bases are shared with TRBD1. This sequence originates from a man aged 45-65 years who received an inactivated influenza vaccine. Here the sequenced sample was PBMCs from blood, taken on the day of vaccination. The DNA for the CDR3 is TGTGCCAGCAATAGACAGGGGGGGACCACTGAAGCTTTCTTT. This encodes CASNRQGGTTEAFF.